One and the same sample provided the 5 T cell receptor beta chains below, sequenced in a study of molecular identifiers for immune sequencing clone quantification. MiXCR, applied by TCRdb to the PCR reads, yields one record per CDR3 protein. Of about 630,000 distinct CDR3 sequences listed, about 25% are singletons. Sequenced: naive CD8+ T cells from blood, with Jurkat cell RNA spiked in. Specified subset: FACS-sorted CD8+CD4-CCR7+CD45RA+ naive T cells. The receptors here all came from a human donor in good health. Some libraries in this study had Jurkat cell RNA spiked in.

The table lists this clonotype with a count of one. This chain joins TRBV19 and TRBJ2-7; no reliable D call. This CDR3 comprises 11 residues. Between the trimmed V and J ends, which lost 3 bases and 8 bases, there was a span of 8 bases. Germline V gives CDR1 LNHDA, CDR2 SQIVND (reference sequence). The CDR3 here is CASSIGRKQYF. The CDR3 DNA reads as TGTGCCAGTAGTATCGGTAGGAAGCAGTACTTC.

This clonotype appeared a few times. The chain couples TRBV9 to TRBJ2-7; TRBD2 aligns across 7 bases. The CDR3 loop spans 15 amino acids. V dropped 0 bases and J dropped 7; count of bases not matched to a gene: 10. Germline CDR1 and CDR2: SGDLS and YYNGEE. CDR3: CASSVGGGSLFEQYF. Here the CDR3 DNA reads TGTGCCAGCAGCGTAGGGGGCGGGAGTCTGTTTGAGCAGTACTTC.

The sample holds a few counts of this clonotype. The CDR3 sequence is CASSQVGGDYNEQFF. The CDR3 DNA sequence: TGTGCCAGCAGCCAAGTTGGGGGGGACTACAATGAGCAGTTCTTC. The J gene is TRBJ2-1, the V gene TRBV4-2, with 7 bases fitting TRBD2. The germline gives CDR1 LGHNA, CDR2 YNFKEQ. V trimming: 1 base; J trimming: 3 bases; junction bases outside the gene matches: 3. The CDR3 extends over 15 amino acids.

This clonotype occurred a few times. This rearrangement joins TRBV20-1 to TRBJ2-1, with TRBD2 matching 16 bases. The CDR3 loop spans 19 amino acids. Germline trimming cut 6 bases from V and 7 bases from J; bases unmatched to any gene: 18. Germline values: CDR1 DFQATT, CDR2 SNEGSKA (reference sequence). CDR3 in DNA: TGCAGTGCGCCGAATCTCCCGGGACTAGCGGGAGGGCCCGGGAATGAGCAGTTCTTC. It is translated as CSAPNLPGLAGGPGNEQFF.

The table lists this clonotype with a few counts. The chain has TRBV29-1 and TRBJ2-3; 16 nucleotides agree with TRBD2. J lost 3 bases, V lost 7 bases, and 10 bases had no gene match. This CDR3 spans 17 amino acids. Germline-derived CDR1 and CDR2 are SQVTM and ANQGSEA. CDR3 bases: TGCAGCGCGGCCGGGACTAGCGGGAGGGCCCGGACAGATACGCAGTATTTT. This codes for CSAAGTSGRARTDTQYF.